A selection of T cell receptor beta chains follows, all from one sample in a study of blood T cell repertoires in COVID-19. Repertoires were generated with immunoSEQ multiplex PCR, while TCRdb's copy carries only in-frame clones and drops some. The sample holds about 100,000 clones, 89% seen once. Sequenced sample: peripheral blood. Every receptor here comes from a man between 40 and 49 years old with active or convalescent COVID-19. Both conserved end residues are part of each CDR3. The order of the fields is D gene, V gene, CDR3 length, clone size, J gene, CDR3 DNA, CDR3 protein. D genes are given only for firm matches. Clone size appears in some rows only: once, few, many, or a class for an expanded clone.

d_gene: TRBD1; v_gene: TRBV5-6; len: 15; abundance: .; j_gene: TRBJ1-2; CDR3nt: TGTGCCAGCAGCACCCGGGACAGGGGGATCTATGGCTACACCTTC; CDR3aa: CASSTRDRGIYGYTF
d_gene: TRBD2; v_gene: TRBV5-4; len: 15; abundance: few; j_gene: TRBJ2-3; CDR3nt: TGTGCCAGCAGGAGACTAGCCGATAGCACAGATACGCAGTATTTT; CDR3aa: CASRRLADSTDTQYF
d_gene: .; v_gene: TRBV28; len: 12; abundance: .; j_gene: TRBJ1-1; CDR3nt: TGTGCCAGCAGGCCAGGGAGGACTGAAGCTTTCTTT; CDR3aa: CASRPGRTEAFF
d_gene: .; v_gene: TRBV10-3; len: 12; abundance: .; j_gene: TRBJ2-7; CDR3nt: TGTGCCATCAGTGAGACGGGCTACGAGCAGTACTTC; CDR3aa: CAISETGYEQYF
d_gene: TRBD2; v_gene: TRBV28; len: 17; abundance: .; j_gene: TRBJ2-1; CDR3nt: TGTGCCAGCACCCTCCCCGCAGGGGCGGGAGGTAGGAATGAGCAGTTCTTC; CDR3aa: CASTLPAGAGGRNEQFF
d_gene: .; v_gene: TRBV19; len: 12; abundance: .; j_gene: TRBJ1-2; CDR3nt: TGTGCCAGTAGTATTGTATCCGGGGGCTACACCTTC; CDR3aa: CASSIVSGGYTF
d_gene: TRBD2; v_gene: TRBV19; len: 15; abundance: .; j_gene: TRBJ2-7; CDR3nt: TGTGCCAGTAGTGTCCAGCGGGAGGGCCCCTACGAGCAGTACTTC; CDR3aa: CASSVQREGPYEQYF
d_gene: .; v_gene: TRBV12-5; len: 15; abundance: .; j_gene: TRBJ1-2; CDR3nt: TGTGCTAGTGGTCACTGGGAGGGTACTAACTATGGCTACACCTTC; CDR3aa: CASGHWEGTNYGYTF
d_gene: .; v_gene: TRBV2; len: 14; abundance: .; j_gene: TRBJ1-5; CDR3nt: TGTGCCAGCAGTGTCGGGGATAGCAATCAGCCCCAGCATTTT; CDR3aa: CASSVGDSNQPQHF
d_gene: .; v_gene: TRBV7-9; len: 14; abundance: .; j_gene: TRBJ1-1; CDR3nt: TGTGCCAGCAGCTTACAGGGGTTGAACACTGAAGCTTTCTTT; CDR3aa: CASSLQGLNTEAFF
d_gene: TRBD2; v_gene: TRBV7-3; len: 16; abundance: .; j_gene: TRBJ2-1; CDR3nt: TGTGCCAGCAGCTTCCTCCCAGCGGGAGCGATTGGCGAGCAGTTCTTC; CDR3aa: CASSFLPAGAIGEQFF
d_gene: .; v_gene: TRBV7-2; len: 15; abundance: once; j_gene: TRBJ1-2; CDR3nt: TGTGCCAGCAGCTTAGGTGTCTCAACGGGCTATGGCTACACCTTC; CDR3aa: CASSLGVSTGYGYTF
d_gene: .; v_gene: TRBV29-1; len: 14; abundance: .; j_gene: TRBJ2-7; CDR3nt: TGCAGCGTTGTCCCCCAGGGGAGCGGCTACGAGCAGTACTTC; CDR3aa: CSVVPQGSGYEQYF
d_gene: TRBD2; v_gene: TRBV24-1; len: 18; abundance: .; j_gene: TRBJ2-7; CDR3nt: TGTGCCACCAGTGGTGCCGGGACTAGCGGGAGACCCTCCTACGAGCAGTACTTC; CDR3aa: CATSGAGTSGRPSYEQYF
d_gene: TRBD1; v_gene: TRBV4-1; len: 20; abundance: .; j_gene: TRBJ2-7; CDR3nt: TGCGCCAGCAGCCCTAGAAGCTTCTCCGGGACAGCGAAGAGGTCCTACGAGCAGTACTTC; CDR3aa: CASSPRSFSGTAKRSYEQYF
d_gene: TRBD2; v_gene: TRBV24-1; len: 16; abundance: .; j_gene: TRBJ2-3; CDR3nt: TGTGCCACCAGTGATTTGGTGGGGGGGAGGCCAGATACGCAGTATTTT; CDR3aa: CATSDLVGGRPDTQYF
d_gene: .; v_gene: TRBV6-2/TRBV6-3; len: 13; abundance: once; j_gene: TRBJ1-4; CDR3nt: TGTGCCAGCAGTCGCCCGGGGGGTGAAAAACTGTTTTTT; CDR3aa: CASSRPGGEKLFF
d_gene: TRBD2; v_gene: TRBV6-5; len: 14; abundance: .; j_gene: TRBJ2-7; CDR3nt: TGTGCCAGCCAGAGCGGGGGGGATATCTACGAGCAGTACTTC; CDR3aa: CASQSGGDIYEQYF
d_gene: TRBD2; v_gene: TRBV9; len: 19; abundance: once; j_gene: TRBJ2-2; CDR3nt: TGTGCCAGCACGACCCTCGATGCGGGAGTAGGTACGAACACCGGGGAGCTGTTTTTT; CDR3aa: CASTTLDAGVGTNTGELFF
d_gene: TRBD1; v_gene: TRBV5-1; len: 16; abundance: .; j_gene: TRBJ1-4; CDR3nt: TGCGCCAGCAGCCCCAGGGGGCCCGGACTAGATGAAAAACTGTTTTTT; CDR3aa: CASSPRGPGLDEKLFF
d_gene: .; v_gene: TRBV4-1; len: 14; abundance: .; j_gene: TRBJ2-7; CDR3nt: TGCGCCAGCAGCCACCAAACGACAGTCTACGAGCAGTACTTC; CDR3aa: CASSHQTTVYEQYF
d_gene: .; v_gene: TRBV5-8; len: 17; abundance: .; j_gene: TRBJ1-5; CDR3nt: TGTGCCAGCAGCTTGCACGGGGGAGGGTTTAACAATCAGCCCCAGCATTTT; CDR3aa: CASSLHGGGFNNQPQHF
d_gene: .; v_gene: TRBV4-3; len: 13; abundance: .; j_gene: TRBJ1-2; CDR3nt: TGCGCCAGCAGCCAACAGGGTGGGTATGGCTACACCTTC; CDR3aa: CASSQQGGYGYTF
d_gene: .; v_gene: TRBV6-6; len: 15; abundance: .; j_gene: TRBJ2-3; CDR3nt: TGTGCCAGCGGCGAACAGGGGGGGAGGACAGATACGCAGTATTTT; CDR3aa: CASGEQGGRTDTQYF
d_gene: TRBD2; v_gene: TRBV30; len: 13; abundance: .; j_gene: TRBJ2-5; CDR3nt: TGTGCTTCGGCCCCGGCGGGGGGAGAGACCCAGTACTTC; CDR3aa: CASAPAGGETQYF
d_gene: .; v_gene: TRBV7-8; len: 13; abundance: .; j_gene: TRBJ1-1; CDR3nt: TGTGCCAGCAGCCCATGGGACACCCCGGGAGCTTTCTTT; CDR3aa: CASSPWDTPGAFF
d_gene: .; v_gene: TRBV28; len: 13; abundance: .; j_gene: TRBJ1-3; CDR3nt: TGTGCCAGCAGTTTATTATCACCGGACACCATATATTTT; CDR3aa: CASSLLSPDTIYF
d_gene: .; v_gene: TRBV18; len: 14; abundance: .; j_gene: TRBJ2-5; CDR3nt: TGTGCCAGCTCACCATCACAGGGCCAAGAGACCCAGTACTTC; CDR3aa: CASSPSQGQETQYF
d_gene: .; v_gene: TRBV6-6; len: 13; abundance: once; j_gene: TRBJ1-1; CDR3nt: TGTGCCAGCAGCAAACCGGGGAACACTGAAGCTTTCTTT; CDR3aa: CASSKPGNTEAFF
d_gene: TRBD1; v_gene: TRBV5-6; len: 13; abundance: .; j_gene: TRBJ2-5; CDR3nt: TGTGCCAGCAGAAGGGACAGGGGGGCGACCCAGTACTTC; CDR3aa: CASRRDRGATQYF
d_gene: TRBD1; v_gene: TRBV11-2; len: 17; abundance: .; j_gene: TRBJ1-2; CDR3nt: TGTGCCAGCAGCTTAGCGCAGGGACAGGGGCTCATCTATGGCTACACCTTC; CDR3aa: CASSLAQGQGLIYGYTF